A selection of T cell receptor beta chains follows, all from one sample in a study of blood T cells in healthy people across ages. Using its own MiXCR run on the 5' RACE reads, TCRdb lists one record per CDR3 protein. The table lists 800,000 to 950,000 distinct CDR3 sequences, 35% to 40% of them singletons, with about an eighth in the top ten. Specimen: blood. These receptor sequences come from a young man in good health. Each CDR3 is given with its conserved first and last residue. D genes are given only for firm matches. Not all rows give a size; the values are once, few, many and, for expanded clones, a class.

clone size	D gene	J gene	V gene	CDR3 protein	CDR3 DNA
few	TRBD2	TRBJ2-5	TRBV4-3	CASSPQGGTSGEYNEQYF	TGCGCCAGCAGCCCCCAGGGGGGAACTAGCGGGGAATACAATGAGCAGTACTTC
many	-	TRBJ2-4	TRBV5-1	CASSLAWSGFENIQYF	TGCGCCAGCAGCTTGGCCTGGTCAGGATTCGAAAACATTCAGTACTTC
-	-	TRBJ2-2	TRBV7-2	CASSLGADYGPTGELFF	TGTGCCAGCAGCTTAGGCGCGGACTATGGCCCGACCGGGGAGCTGTTTTTT
few	-	TRBJ2-3	TRBV12-3/TRBV12-4	CASSFPGRADTQYF	TGTGCCAGCAGTTTCCCGGGCAGAGCAGATACGCAGTATTTT
-	-	TRBJ1-1	TRBV2	CASSVTRGNTEAFF	TGTGCCAGCAGTGTAACCAGGGGCAACACTGAAGCTTTCTTT
-	TRBD1	TRBJ1-6	TRBV27	CASSFYRTGKESPLHF	TGTGCCAGCAGTTTTTACCGGACAGGGAAAGAGTCACCCCTCCACTTT
few	-	TRBJ1-6	TRBV6-5	CASRTSGRSPLHF	TGTGCCAGCAGAACATCAGGGCGTTCACCCCTCCACTTT
few	-	TRBJ2-3	TRBV10-3	CAISEGGATDTQYF	TGTGCCATCAGTGAGGGCGGGGCAACAGATACGCAGTATTTT
-	TRBD2	TRBJ2-4	TRBV29-1	CSVSQRGEQYF	TGCAGCGTATCCCAGCGGGGAGAGCAGTACTTC
few	-	TRBJ1-5	TRBV6-5	CASSEGYSNQPQHF	TGTGCCAGCAGTGAAGGATATAGCAATCAGCCCCAGCATTTT
once	-	TRBJ1-4	TRBV25-1	CASSRAGDYEKLFF	TGTGCCAGCAGTCGGGCAGGCGACTATGAAAAACTGTTTTTT
many	TRBD1	TRBJ1-2	TRBV12-3/TRBV12-4	CASSLKTGGYGYTF	TGTGCCAGCAGTTTAAAAACAGGGGGCTATGGCTACACCTTC
-	TRBD1	TRBJ1-6	TRBV7-2	CASSPGQGMHSPLHF	TGTGCCAGCAGCCCGGGACAGGGTATGCATTCACCCCTCCACTTT
-	TRBD2	TRBJ2-3	TRBV7-3	CASSSRAGGLTSTDTQYF	TGTGCCAGCAGCTCCCGAGCGGGGGGACTAACAAGCACAGATACGCAGTATTTT
few	TRBD1	TRBJ2-1	TRBV7-6	CASSPSRDSFPSSYNEQFF	TGTGCCAGCAGCCCCTCCCGGGACAGCTTCCCGAGCTCCTACAATGAGCAGTTCTTC